This paragraph reports one TCR beta chain. V shed 4 bases and J shed 2 bases, with 9 bases lying between them. The CDR3 loop spans 13 amino acids. Germline V lookup: CDR1 LNHDA, CDR2 SQIVND (reference sequence). Sequencing used immunoSEQ multiplex PCR; TCRdb keeps in-frame clones, though not all of them. The table includes 75,000 to 100,000 clones, about 90% detected once. These data originate in a study of OX40 agonist ivuxolimab in advanced cancers. Study at large: A mean age of 60 years, range roughly 20 to 85, was recorded, and roughly 83% were male. Three patients, one with hepatocellular carcinoma and two with cutaneous melanoma, responded partially.

The chain is built from TRBV19 and TRBJ2-7; D may be TRBD1 (6 bases). The sample consisted of CD4+ or CD8+ T cells sorted from blood, taken in a trial of the OX40 agonist ivuxolimab. The origin of this receptor is an adult with an advanced solid tumor such as melanoma, head and neck, liver or kidney cancer. CDR3 amino acids: CASSRTETYEQYF. The CDR3 bases are TGTGCCAGTAGTAGGACAGAGACCTACGAGCAGTACTTC.